These 14 T cell receptor beta chains came from one sample sequenced in a study of cytomegalovirus exposure and HLA in healthy donors (dated by TCRdb to the late 2010s). The library was prepared using the immunoSEQ multiplex PCR assay. Sourced from immuneACCESS, this table was stored by TCRdb with only in-frame sequences that have V and J called. A share of the clones is absent; for the studies checked, an unresolved V gene accounts for under half, and the remainder has no known explanation. Across this sample there are over 150,000 clones, with 95% to 96% seen only once. Approximately 0.82% of the sample is taken by the ten largest. The sequencing sample was made of PBMCs. These receptors were obtained from a woman aged 18-30 years in good health and CMV-seronegative.

The sample holds one count of this clone. J is TRBJ2-1 and V is TRBV11-3; 9 nucleotides match TRBD1. J lost 6 bases, V lost 5 bases, and 8 bases had no gene match. Germline V gives CDR1 SGHNT, CDR2 YENEEA. The CDR3 length is 15 residues. The CDR3 loop reads CASSLGQGKANEQFF. CDR3 sequence (DNA): TGTGCCAGCAGCCTAGGACAGGGGAAAGCCAATGAGCAGTTCTTC.

This chain connects TRBV13 to TRBJ1-1; perhaps TRBD1 as D (6 bases). The CDR3 has 17 amino acids. V was pared by 4 bases and J by 11 bases, with 29 bases between. Germline lookup yields CDR1 PRHDT and CDR2 FYEKMQ (reference sequence). CDR3 coding DNA: TGTGCCAGCAGCTCACTACACCAGACGGACAGTGGGGTTGCTGCTTTCTTT. Translated: CASSSLHQTDSGVAAFF. Supplemented by reference TRBV13 and TRBJ1-1, the full variable domain reads AAGVIQSPRHLIKEKRETATLKCYPIPRHDTVYWYQQGPGQDPQFLISFYEKMQSDKGSIPDRFSAQQFSDYHSELNMSSLELGDSALYFCASSSLHQTDSGVAAFFGQGTRLTVV.

The chain has TRBV4-1 and TRBJ2-2; unclear D gene. V lost 6 bases, J lost 7 bases, and 15 bases lay in between. CDR3 length: 14 amino acids. Germline CDR1 reads MGHRA; CDR2 reads YSYEKL. CDR3 protein: CASSHGEGGGELFF. Here the CDR3 DNA reads TGCGCCAGCAGTCATGGTGAAGGCGGCGGGGAGCTGTTTTTT.

The table lists this clone with a count of one. The rearrangement joins TRBV18 to TRBJ1-3; possible D gene TRBD1, 5 bases. V lost 4 bases, J lost 3 bases, and 13 bases lay in between. Germline lookup yields CDR1 KGHSH and CDR2 LQKENI. The CDR3 has 15 amino acids. The CDR3 reads CASSLSSRVGNTIYF. CDR3 nucleotides: TGTGCCAGCTCACTCTCATCCAGGGTTGGAAACACCATATATTTT.

The V gene is TRBV7-2, the J gene TRBJ2-2; D unresolved. The CDR3 has 13 amino acids. Deletions cut 5 bases from V and 0 bases from J, with 4 bases between. Germline V gene lookup returns CDR1 SGHTA and CDR2 FQGNSA. CDR3 residues: CASSTPNTGELFF. In DNA form, the CDR3 reads TGTGCCAGCAGCACTCCGAACACCGGGGAGCTGTTTTTT.

The chain employs TRBV6-4 and TRBJ2-5; D may be TRBD2 (7 bases). CDR3 size: 15 residues. Trimming shortened V by 0 bases and J by 5 bases, and 13 bases separated the two germline ends. Germline loops: CDR1 MRHNA, CDR2 SNTAGT. The CDR3 nucleotides are TGTGCCAGCAGTGACTCTGGCGGGGGCGGGGAGACCCAGTACTTC. This gives the protein CASSDSGGGGETQYF.

The chain couples TRBV5-1 to TRBJ1-2, with 9 bases matching TRBD1. The CDR3 has 15 residues. Looked up from germline, CDR1 is SGHRS and CDR2 is YFSETQ. The junction had 3 bases not matched to a gene; V was cut back by 1 base and J by 2 bases. The CDR3: CASSLTGGPNYGYTF. CDR3 sequence (DNA): TGCGCCAGCAGCTTGACAGGGGGCCCGAACTATGGCTACACCTTC.

This rearrangement joins TRBV11-1 to TRBJ2-1; 9 positions agree with TRBD2. Looked up from germline, CDR1 is SGHAT and CDR2 is FQDESV (reference sequence). J lost 7 bases, V lost 1 base, and 8 bases had no gene match. This CDR3 region has 16 residues. CDR3 sequence reads: CASSLEPRRGGNEQFF. CDR3 nucleotides: TGTGCCAGCAGCTTAGAGCCCCGGCGGGGGGGGAATGAGCAGTTCTTC.

Note on this clone: At the DNA level, this CDR3 is encoded by other sequences in the same sample as well. The gene calls are TRBV6-5 and TRBJ2-5; 11 bases line up with TRBD2. This CDR3 spans 16 amino acids. Germline V gives CDR1 MNHEY, CDR2 SVGAGI. V trimming: 0 bases; J trimming: 5 bases; junction bases outside the gene matches: 5. The CDR3 sequence: CASSYSLAGGRETQYF. The CDR3 DNA sequence: TGTGCCAGCAGTTACTCGCTAGCGGGGGGCCGGGAGACCCAGTACTTC.

The rearrangement links TRBV15 to TRBJ2-5; D may be TRBD2 (6 bases). Germline V gene data show CDR1 as LNHNV and CDR2 as YYDKDF (reference sequence). The CDR3 length is 15 residues. The germline V and J ends were trimmed by 0 bases and 2 bases, with 10 bases remaining between them. The CDR3 bases are TGTGCCACCAGCAGAGACCCGGGGGTACAAGAGACCCAGTACTTC. Its translation: CATSRDPGVQETQYF.

The chain joins TRBV6-5 to TRBJ1-2; TRBD1 matches at 10 bases. This CDR3 spans 15 amino acids. Germline assignment: CDR1 MNHEY and CDR2 SVGAGI. V dropped 2 bases and J dropped 10; count of bases not matched to a gene: 10. The CDR3 coding sequence is TGTGCCAGCAGTTACCACCTCGGGACAGGGGTTGCCTACACCTTC. Protein product: CASSYHLGTGVAYTF.

The V and J genes are TRBV27 and TRBJ2-2; D is unresolved. Germline assignment: CDR1 MNHEY and CDR2 SMNVEV (reference sequence). The CDR3 is made up of 13 amino acids. V lost 7 bases, J lost 4 bases, and 10 bases lay in between. The CDR3 region has the DNA TGTGCCAGCACCTCAGGTTTCACCGGGGAGCTGTTTTTT. This gives the protein CASTSGFTGELFF.

This clone has just a few counts. The chain combines TRBV19 with TRBJ2-1, with 9 positions matching TRBD2. The V gene's germline CDR1 is LNHDA and CDR2 SQIVND (reference sequence). V was pared by 8 bases and J by 10 bases, with 12 bases of the junction left unmatched. The CDR3 has 14 amino acids. The CDR3 loop is CASGWRGGVREQFF. As DNA, the CDR3 is TGTGCCAGTGGCTGGCGGGGGGGGGTTAGGGAGCAGTTCTTC.

The chain links TRBV5-5 to TRBJ1-5; 7 nucleotides agree with TRBD1. CDR1 and CDR2 (germline): SGHKS, YYEKEE (reference sequence). The CDR3 extends over 18 amino acids. The V gene end was trimmed by 4 bases and the J gene end by 0 bases; junction bases not matched to a gene: 13. CDR3 DNA: TGTGCCAGCAGCCCCCTGGGGACAGTCGGGTATAGCAATCAGCCCCAGCATTTT. Amino acids: CASSPLGTVGYSNQPQHF.